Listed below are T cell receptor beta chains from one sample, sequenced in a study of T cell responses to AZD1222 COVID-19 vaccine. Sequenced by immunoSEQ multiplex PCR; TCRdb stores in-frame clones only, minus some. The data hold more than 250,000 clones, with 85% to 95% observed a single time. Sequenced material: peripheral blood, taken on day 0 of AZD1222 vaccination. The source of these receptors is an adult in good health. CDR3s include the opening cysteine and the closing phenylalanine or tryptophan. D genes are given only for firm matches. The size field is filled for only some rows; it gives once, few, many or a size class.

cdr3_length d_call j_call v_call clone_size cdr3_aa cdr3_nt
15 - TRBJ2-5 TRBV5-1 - CASTPGRGHAETQYF TGCGCCAGCACCCCGGGCAGGGGCCACGCGGAGACCCAGTACTTC
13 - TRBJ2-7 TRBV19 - CASRRPDSYEQYF TGTGCCAGTAGGAGGCCGGACTCCTACGAGCAGTACTTC
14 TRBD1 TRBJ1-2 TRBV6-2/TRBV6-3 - CASSYRTGSYGYTF TGTGCCAGCAGTTACCGGACAGGGTCCTATGGCTACACCTTC
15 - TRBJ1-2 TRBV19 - CASSIRPEEGNGYTF TGTGCCAGTAGTATAAGGCCGGAGGAGGGAAATGGCTACACCTTC
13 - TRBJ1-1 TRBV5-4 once CASSLEVNTEAFF TGTGCCAGCAGCTTGGAGGTGAACACTGAAGCTTTCTTT
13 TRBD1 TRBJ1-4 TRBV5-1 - CASSKGAGEKLFF TGCGCCAGCAGCAAGGGGGCGGGGGAAAAACTGTTTTTT
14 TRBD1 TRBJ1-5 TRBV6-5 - CASSHETGGQPQHF TGTGCCAGCAGCCACGAGACAGGGGGACAGCCCCAGCATTTT
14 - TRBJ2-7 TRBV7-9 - CASSLSPDIYEQYF TGTGCCAGCAGCTTAAGTCCGGACATTTACGAGCAGTACTTC
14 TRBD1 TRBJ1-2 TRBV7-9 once CASSLLTGDYGYTF TGTGCCAGCAGCCTTTTGACAGGGGACTATGGCTACACCTTC
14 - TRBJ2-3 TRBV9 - CASSVVSRTDTQYF TGTGCCAGCAGCGTAGTAAGTCGAACAGATACGCAGTATTTT
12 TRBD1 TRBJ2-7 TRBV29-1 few CSVRQGSYEQYF TGCAGCGTTCGACAGGGATCATACGAGCAGTACTTC
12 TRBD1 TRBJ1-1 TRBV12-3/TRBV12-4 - CASSLDRGTAFF TGTGCCAGCAGTTTAGACAGGGGTACAGCTTTCTTT
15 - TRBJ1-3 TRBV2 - CASSPSHRAGNTIYF TGTGCCAGCAGTCCCTCCCACAGGGCGGGAAACACCATATATTTT
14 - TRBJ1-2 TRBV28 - CASSLTGQWNGYTF TGTGCCAGCAGTCTAACCGGACAGTGGAATGGCTACACCTTC
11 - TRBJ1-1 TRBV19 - CASIMNTEAFF TGTGCCAGTATCATGAACACTGAAGCTTTCTTT
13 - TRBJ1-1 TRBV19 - CASSYTENTEAFF TGTGCCAGTAGCTACACGGAAAACACTGAAGCTTTCTTT
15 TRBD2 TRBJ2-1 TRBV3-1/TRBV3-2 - CASSPSGGSHNEQFF TGTGCCAGCAGCCCTAGCGGGGGGTCCCACAATGAGCAGTTCTTC
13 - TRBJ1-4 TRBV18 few CASSPPNNEKLFF TGTGCCAGCTCACCACCGAATAATGAAAAACTGTTTTTT
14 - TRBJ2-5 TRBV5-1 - CASSPGTRDEAQYF TGCGCCAGCAGCCCAGGGACCAGGGACGAGGCCCAGTACTTC
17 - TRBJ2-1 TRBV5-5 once CASSVGGGGSPYNEQFF TGTGCCAGCAGCGTTGGCGGGGGCGGGAGCCCCTACAATGAGCAGTTCTTC
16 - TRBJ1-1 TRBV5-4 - CASSLQGFRWGTEAFF TGTGCCAGCAGCTTACAGGGATTCAGATGGGGCACTGAAGCTTTCTTT
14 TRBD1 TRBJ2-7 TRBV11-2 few CASSHGQGAGEQYF TGTGCCAGCAGCCACGGACAGGGGGCGGGGGAGCAGTACTTC
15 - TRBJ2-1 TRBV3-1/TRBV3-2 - CASSQVPHPSDEQFF TGTGCCAGCAGCCAGGTACCTCACCCATCCGATGAGCAGTTCTTC
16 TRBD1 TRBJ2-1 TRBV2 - CASNNRTGVFYNEQFF TGTGCCAGCAACAATCGGACAGGCGTGTTCTACAATGAGCAGTTCTTC
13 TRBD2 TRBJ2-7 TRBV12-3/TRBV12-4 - CASRTSGSYEQYF TGTGCCAGCCGGACTAGCGGATCCTACGAGCAGTACTTC
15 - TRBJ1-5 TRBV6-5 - CASSLTQGNNQPQHF TGTGCCAGCAGTTTGACGCAGGGGAACAATCAGCCCCAGCATTTT
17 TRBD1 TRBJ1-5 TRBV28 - CASSLSGQTYSNQPQHF TGTGCCAGCAGTTTATCGGGACAGACCTATAGCAATCAGCCCCAGCATTTT
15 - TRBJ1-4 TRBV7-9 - CASSLDGGGFEKLFF TGTGCCAGCAGCTTAGATGGTGGAGGTTTTGAAAAACTGTTTTTT
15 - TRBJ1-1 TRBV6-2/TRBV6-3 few CASSYSSGMNTEAFF TGTGCCAGCAGTTACTCTTCAGGGATGAACACTGAAGCTTTCTTT
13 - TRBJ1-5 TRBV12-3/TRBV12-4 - CASTRREDQPQHF TGTGCCAGCACCCGAAGGGAGGATCAGCCCCAGCATTTT
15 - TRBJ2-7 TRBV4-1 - CASSQGAGAPYEQYF TGCGCCAGCAGCCAAGGTGCCGGTGCGCCCTACGAGCAGTACTTC
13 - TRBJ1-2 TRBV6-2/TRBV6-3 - CASSYGGAKGYTF TGTGCCAGCAGTTACGGGGGGGCGAAAGGCTACACCTTC
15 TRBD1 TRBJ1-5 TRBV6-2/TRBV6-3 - CASSYDRGGGQPQHF TGTGCCAGCAGTTACGACAGGGGCGGGGGTCAGCCCCAGCATTTT
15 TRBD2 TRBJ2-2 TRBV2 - CASTLTSSHTGELFF TGTGCCAGCACCTTGACTAGCAGCCACACCGGGGAGCTGTTTTTT
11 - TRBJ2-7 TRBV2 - CASSKTYEQYF TGTGCCAGCAGTAAGACCTACGAGCAGTACTTC
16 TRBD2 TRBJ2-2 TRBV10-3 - CTTTSGGPSGAGELFF TGTACCACGACTAGCGGGGGGCCCTCCGGGGCCGGGGAGCTGTTTTTT
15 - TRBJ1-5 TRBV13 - CASSQGYYSNQPQHF TGTGCCAGCAGCCAGGGGTACTATAGCAATCAGCCCCAGCATTTT
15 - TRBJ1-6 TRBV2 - CASRPDGTYNSPLHF TGTGCCAGCAGACCTGACGGCACCTATAATTCACCCCTCCACTTT
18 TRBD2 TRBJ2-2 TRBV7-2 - CASSLKGLAGSWTGELFF TGTGCCAGCAGCTTAAAGGGACTAGCGGGGTCATGGACCGGGGAGCTGTTTTTT
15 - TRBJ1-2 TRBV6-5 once CASSPRQGRYYGYTF TGTGCCAGCAGTCCCCGGCAGGGCCGGTACTATGGCTACACCTTC
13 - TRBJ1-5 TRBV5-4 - CASSFGRNQPQHF TGTGCCAGCAGCTTTGGGCGGAATCAGCCCCAGCATTTT
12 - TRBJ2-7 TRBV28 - CAVLGRFYEQYF TGTGCCGTACTCGGGAGATTCTACGAGCAGTACTTC
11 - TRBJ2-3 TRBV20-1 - CSAGWGDTQYF TGCAGTGCTGGATGGGGGGATACGCAGTATTTT
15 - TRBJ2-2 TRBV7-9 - CASSVWDSNTGELFF TGTGCCAGCAGCGTTTGGGACTCCAACACCGGGGAGCTGTTTTTT
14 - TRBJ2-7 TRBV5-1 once CASSLGGTLYEQYF TGCGCCAGCAGCTTGGGTGGGACACTCTACGAGCAGTACTTC
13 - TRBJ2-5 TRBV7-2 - CASGLSFEETQYF TGTGCCAGCGGTCTTAGTTTCGAAGAGACCCAGTACTTC
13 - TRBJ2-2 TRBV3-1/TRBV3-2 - CASSQANTGELFF TGTGCCAGCAGCCAAGCGAACACCGGGGAGCTGTTTTTT
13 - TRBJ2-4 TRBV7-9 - CASSFPPKNIQYF TGTGCCAGCAGCTTCCCCCCCAAAAACATTCAGTACTTC
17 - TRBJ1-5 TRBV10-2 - CASSDPRTDASNQPQHF TGCGCCAGCAGTGACCCCAGGACAGACGCCTCAAATCAGCCCCAGCATTTT
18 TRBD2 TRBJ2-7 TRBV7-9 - CASSSSPGLAGPSYEQYF TGTGCCAGCAGCTCCTCTCCCGGACTAGCGGGACCATCCTACGAGCAGTACTTC